Following are 8 T cell receptor beta chains from one sample sequenced in a study of PD-1 blockade in classical Hodgkin lymphoma. Each patient's relapse followed autologous stem cell transplantation, and brentuximab vedotin exposure varied. The protocol was immunoSEQ multiplex PCR, while the TCRdb copy is restricted to in-frame clones and leaves out a portion. The sample comprises about 150,000 clones, about 81% of which are singletons, and approximately 9.6% rests with the top ten. The sequences come from peripheral blood mononuclear cells (PBMCs), collected before the second cycle of nivolumab. These receptors were taken from a human donor with classical Hodgkin lymphoma.

This clone was seen only a few times. The rearrangement joins TRBV15 to TRBJ2-1; perhaps D is TRBD1 or TRBD2 (5 bases each). This CDR3 comprises 17 residues. Germline CDR1 LNHNV, CDR2 YYDKDF (reference sequence). Deletions cut 1 base from V and 5 bases from J, with 18 bases between. The CDR3 bases are TGTGCCACCAGCAGAGGGGGGTTTGAGGGGCGGAACAATGAGCAGTTCTTC. Protein product: CATSRGGFEGRNNEQFF. The whole variable domain, remainder taken from reference TRBV15 and TRBJ2-1, is DAMVIQNPRYQVTQFGKPVTLSCSQTLNHNVMYWYQQKSSQAPKLLFHYYDKDFNNEADTPDNFQSRRPNTSFCFLDIRSPGLGDTAMYLCATSRGGFEGRNNEQFFGPGTRLTVL.

There are a few counts of this clone. One end of the junction does not line up with germline, which may come from a read error. V and J are TRBV6-5 and TRBJ2-5, with D unclear. The CDR3 runs to 12 residues. Germline loops: CDR1 MNHEY, CDR2 SVGAGI. The CDR3 protein is CAISDQQETQYF. The CDR3, as DNA: TGTGCCATCAGTGATCAGCAAGAGACCCAGTACTTC.

The rearrangement joins TRBV7-2 to TRBJ2-1; 13 positions match TRBD2. V lost 0 bases, J lost 4 bases, and 3 bases stayed unmatched. This CDR3 is 17 amino acids long. The germline CDR1 and CDR2 sequences are SGHTA and FQGNSA. CDR3 sequence: CASSLATTSGGYNEQFF. DNA for the CDR3: TGTGCCAGCAGCTTAGCGACGACTAGCGGGGGGTACAATGAGCAGTTCTTC.

V and J are TRBV7-2 and TRBJ2-1; no firm D call. The V gene lost 1 base and the J gene lost 6 bases, with 10 bases spanning the gap. Germline lookup yields CDR1 SGHTA and CDR2 FQGNSA. The CDR3 contains 14 residues. The CDR3, as DNA: TGTGCCAGCAGCTTAGTCGCGGCCGCCAATGAGCAGTTCTTC. Its protein product is CASSLVAAANEQFF.

This chain joins TRBV11-2 and TRBJ2-7; 8 bases align to TRBD1. Germline CDR1 SGHAT, CDR2 FQNNGV. The CDR3 runs to 14 residues. The ends lost 4 bases at V and 6 bases at J; junction bases unmatched: 8. The CDR3 sequence: CASSWGTGNSEQYF. CDR3 DNA sequence: TGTGCCAGCAGCTGGGGGACAGGCAATTCCGAGCAGTACTTC. The full variable domain, rest sourced from reference TRBV11-2 and TRBJ2-7, is EAGVAQSPRYKIIEKRQSVAFWCNPISGHATLYWYQQILGQGPKLLIQFQNNGVVDDSQLPKDRFSAERLKGVDSTLKIQPAKLEDSAVYLCASSWGTGNSEQYFGPGTRLTVT.

This clone was detected only once. The CDR3 DNA is TGTGCCAGCAGTCGTATAGCGGGAGTGTCAGAGACCCAGTACTTC. Its translation is CASSRIAGVSETQYF. The chain is built from TRBV27 and TRBJ2-5; 9 bases agree with TRBD2. This CDR3 spans 15 amino acids. Germline CDR1 reads MNHEY; CDR2 reads SMNVEV (reference sequence). V trimming: 5 bases; J trimming: 4 bases; junction bases outside the gene matches: 8.

This rearrangement joins TRBV4-1 to TRBJ2-1, with D possibly TRBD2 on 5 matching bases. V was shortened by 4 bases and J by 5 bases, with 12 bases between the two germline ends. CDR1 is MGHRA, CDR2 YSYEKL, per germline. There are 14 residues in the CDR3. The CDR3 protein is CASSPPERHNEQFF. CDR3 nucleotides: TGCGCCAGCAGCCCTCCCGAGCGGCACAATGAGCAGTTCTTC.

Here the CDR3 reads CASSHRRGREEAFF. DNA for the CDR3: TGTGCCAGCAGTCACCGAAGGGGGCGAGAGGAAGCTTTCTTT. V usage is TRBV6-6 and J usage is TRBJ1-1, with TRBD1 identical over 7 bases. The CDR3 contains 14 residues. Trimming cost V 5 bases and J 8 bases; bases outside gene matches: 11. Germline-derived CDR1 and CDR2 are MNHNY and SVGAGI (reference sequence).